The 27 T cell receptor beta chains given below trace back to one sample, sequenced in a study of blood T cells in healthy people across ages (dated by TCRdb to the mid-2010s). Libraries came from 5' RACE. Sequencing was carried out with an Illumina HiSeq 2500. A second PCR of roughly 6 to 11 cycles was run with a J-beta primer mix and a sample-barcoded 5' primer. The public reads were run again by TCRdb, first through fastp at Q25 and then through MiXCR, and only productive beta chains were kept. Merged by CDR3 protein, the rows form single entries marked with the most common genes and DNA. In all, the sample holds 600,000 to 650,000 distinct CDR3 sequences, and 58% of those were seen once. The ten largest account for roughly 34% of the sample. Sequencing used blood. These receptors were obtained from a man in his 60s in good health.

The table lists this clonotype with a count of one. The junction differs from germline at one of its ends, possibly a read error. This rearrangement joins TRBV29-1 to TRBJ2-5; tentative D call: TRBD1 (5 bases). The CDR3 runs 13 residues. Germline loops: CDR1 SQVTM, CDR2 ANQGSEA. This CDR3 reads CNVEVGALETQYF. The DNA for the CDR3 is TGCAACGTTGAAGTAGGGGCCCTCGAGACCCAGTACTTC.

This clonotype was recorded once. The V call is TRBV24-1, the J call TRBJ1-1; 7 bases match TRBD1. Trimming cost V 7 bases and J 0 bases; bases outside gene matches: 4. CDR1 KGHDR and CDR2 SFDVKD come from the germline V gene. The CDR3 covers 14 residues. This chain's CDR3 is CATRRDRMNTEAFF. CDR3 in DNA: TGTGCCACCAGGAGGGACAGAATGAACACTGAAGCTTTCTTT.

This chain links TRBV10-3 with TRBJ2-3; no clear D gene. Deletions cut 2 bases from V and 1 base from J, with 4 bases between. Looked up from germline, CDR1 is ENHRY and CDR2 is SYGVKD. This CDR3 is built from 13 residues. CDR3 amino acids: CAISEGGTDTQYF. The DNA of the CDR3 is TGTGCCATCAGTGAGGGGGGCACAGATACGCAGTATTTT.

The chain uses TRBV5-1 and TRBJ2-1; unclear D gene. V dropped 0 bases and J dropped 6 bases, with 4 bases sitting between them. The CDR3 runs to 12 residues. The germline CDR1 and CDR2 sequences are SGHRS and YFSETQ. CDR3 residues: CASSLEFNEQFF. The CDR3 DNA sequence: TGCGCCAGCAGCTTGGAGTTCAATGAGCAGTTCTTC.

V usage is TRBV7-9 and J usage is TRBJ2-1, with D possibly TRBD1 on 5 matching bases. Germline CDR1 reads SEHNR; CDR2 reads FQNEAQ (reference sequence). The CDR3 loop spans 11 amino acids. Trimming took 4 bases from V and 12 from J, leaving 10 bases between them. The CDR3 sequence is CASSSRVAQFF. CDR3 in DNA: TGTGCCAGCAGCTCCAGGGTAGCGCAGTTCTTC.

The CDR3 DNA reads TGCAGTGCTAGAGACGCGGCCCCCGCACAGTTCTTC. Its protein product is CSARDAAPAQFF. The chain uses TRBV20-1 and TRBJ2-1; unclear D gene. Per germline, CDR1 DFQATT and CDR2 SNEGSKA (reference sequence). This CDR3 comprises 12 residues. Between the trimmed V and J ends, which lost 0 bases and 13 bases, there was a span of 13 bases.

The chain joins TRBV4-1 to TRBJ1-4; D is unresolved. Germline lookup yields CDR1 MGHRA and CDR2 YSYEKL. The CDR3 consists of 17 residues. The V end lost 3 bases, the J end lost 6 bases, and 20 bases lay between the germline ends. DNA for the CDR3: TGCGCCAGCAGCCACGTTGGTGGAGGAGGAGAGTATGAAAAACTGTTTTTT. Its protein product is CASSHVGGGGEYEKLFF.

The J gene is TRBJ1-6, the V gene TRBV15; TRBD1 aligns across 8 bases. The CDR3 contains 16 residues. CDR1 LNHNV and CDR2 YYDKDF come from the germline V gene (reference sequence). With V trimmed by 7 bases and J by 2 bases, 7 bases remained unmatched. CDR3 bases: TGTGCCACCACCCATCGACAGGGGACCTATAATTCACCCCTCCACTTT. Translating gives CATTHRQGTYNSPLHF.

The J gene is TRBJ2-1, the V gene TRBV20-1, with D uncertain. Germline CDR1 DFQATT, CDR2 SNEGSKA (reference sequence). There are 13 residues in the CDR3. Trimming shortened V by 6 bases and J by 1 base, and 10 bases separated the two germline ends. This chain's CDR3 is CSAIRWSYNEQFF. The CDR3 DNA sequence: TGCAGTGCGATCCGGTGGTCCTACAATGAGCAGTTCTTC.

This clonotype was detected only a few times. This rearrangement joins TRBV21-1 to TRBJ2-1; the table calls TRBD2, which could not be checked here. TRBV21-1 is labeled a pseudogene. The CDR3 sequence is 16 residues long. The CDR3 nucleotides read TGTGCCAGCAGCAAAGGCGGTAGCGGGGGGGCCTGTGAGCAGTTCTTC. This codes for CASSKGGSGGACEQFF.

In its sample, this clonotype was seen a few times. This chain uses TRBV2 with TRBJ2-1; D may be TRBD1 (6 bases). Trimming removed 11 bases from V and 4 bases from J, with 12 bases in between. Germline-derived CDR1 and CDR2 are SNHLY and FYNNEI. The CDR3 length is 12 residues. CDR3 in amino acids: CAAQDSYNEQFF. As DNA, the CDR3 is TGTGCCGCACAGGACAGTTACAATGAGCAGTTCTTC.

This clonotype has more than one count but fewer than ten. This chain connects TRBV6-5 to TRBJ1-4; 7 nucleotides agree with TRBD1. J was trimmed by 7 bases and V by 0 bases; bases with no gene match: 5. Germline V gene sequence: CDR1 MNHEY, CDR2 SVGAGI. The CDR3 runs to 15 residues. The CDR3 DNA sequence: TGTGCCAGCAGTTACTCGGGACAGTCTGGTGAAAAACTGTTTTTT. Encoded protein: CASSYSGQSGEKLFF.

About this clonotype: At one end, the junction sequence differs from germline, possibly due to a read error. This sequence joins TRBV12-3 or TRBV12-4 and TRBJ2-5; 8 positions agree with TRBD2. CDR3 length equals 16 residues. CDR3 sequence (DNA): TGTGCCAGCAGTAACTCCGGGACTAGGCGTCGAGAGACCCAGTACTTT. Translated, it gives CASSNSGTRRRETQYF.

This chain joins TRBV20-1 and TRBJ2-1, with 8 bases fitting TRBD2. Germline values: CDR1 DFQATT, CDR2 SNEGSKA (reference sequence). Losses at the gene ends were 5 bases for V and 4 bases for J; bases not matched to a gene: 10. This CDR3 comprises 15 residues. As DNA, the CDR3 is TGCAGTGCTGAAGGCGGCGGGGGGCCATACAATGAGCAGTTCTTC. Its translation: CSAEGGGGPYNEQFF.

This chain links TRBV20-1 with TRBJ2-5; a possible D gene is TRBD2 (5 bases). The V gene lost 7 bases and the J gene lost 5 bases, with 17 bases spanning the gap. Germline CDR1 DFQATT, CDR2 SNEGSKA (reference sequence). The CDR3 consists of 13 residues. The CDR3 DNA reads TGCAGTGTTCAGACGGGGTTAGGGGAGACCCAGTACTTC. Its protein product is CSVQTGLGETQYF.

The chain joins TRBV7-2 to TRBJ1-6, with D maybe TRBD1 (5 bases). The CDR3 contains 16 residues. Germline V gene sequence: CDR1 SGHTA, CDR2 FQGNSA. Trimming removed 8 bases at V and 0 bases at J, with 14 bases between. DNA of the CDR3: TGTGCCAGCTCGATGTCCGGGGGCTCCTATAATTCACCCCTCCACTTT. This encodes CASSMSGGSYNSPLHF.

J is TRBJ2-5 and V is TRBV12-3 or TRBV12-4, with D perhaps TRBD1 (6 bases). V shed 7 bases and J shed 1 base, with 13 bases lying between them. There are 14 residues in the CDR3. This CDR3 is CASNLQGLQETQYF. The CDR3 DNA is TGTGCCAGCAACCTACAGGGCCTCCAAGAGACCCAGTACTTC.

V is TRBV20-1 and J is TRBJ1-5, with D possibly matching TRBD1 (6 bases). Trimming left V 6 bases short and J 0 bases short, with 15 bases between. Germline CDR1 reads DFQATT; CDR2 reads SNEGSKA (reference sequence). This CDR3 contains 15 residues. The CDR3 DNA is TGCAGTGCACCAATTACAGGGCTTAGCAATCAGCCCCAGCATTTT. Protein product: CSAPITGLSNQPQHF.

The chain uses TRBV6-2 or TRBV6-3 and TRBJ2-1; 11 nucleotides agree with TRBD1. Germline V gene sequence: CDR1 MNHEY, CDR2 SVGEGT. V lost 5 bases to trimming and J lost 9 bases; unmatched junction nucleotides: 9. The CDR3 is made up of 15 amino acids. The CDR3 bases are TGTGCCAGCAGTACCCGGGACAGGGGGTTGGGTGAGCAGTTCTTC. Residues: CASSTRDRGLGEQFF.

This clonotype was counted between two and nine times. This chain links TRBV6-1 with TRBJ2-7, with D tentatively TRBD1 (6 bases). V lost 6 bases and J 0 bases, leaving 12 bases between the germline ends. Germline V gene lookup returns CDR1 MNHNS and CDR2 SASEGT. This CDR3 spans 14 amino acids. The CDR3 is CASRRTATSYEQYF. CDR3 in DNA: TGTGCCAGCAGGCGGACAGCTACCTCCTACGAGCAGTACTTC.

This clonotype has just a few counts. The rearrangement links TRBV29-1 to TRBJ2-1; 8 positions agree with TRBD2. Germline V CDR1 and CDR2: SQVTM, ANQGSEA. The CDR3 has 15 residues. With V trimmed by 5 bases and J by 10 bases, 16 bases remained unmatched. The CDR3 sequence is CSVSPRLVSSGEQFF. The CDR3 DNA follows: TGCAGCGTTTCCCCCCGTTTGGTGTCTAGCGGGGAGCAGTTCTTC.

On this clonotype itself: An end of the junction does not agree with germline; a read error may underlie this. The chain's CDR3 is CASNLARSGGALVGTQYF. Written as DNA, the CDR3 is TGTGCCAGCAACTTAGCCCGGAGCGGGGGAGCTTTAGTAGGGACCCAGTACTTC. The chain carries TRBV7-2 and TRBJ2-5, with 8 nucleotides matching TRBD2. Germline values: CDR1 SGHTA, CDR2 FQGNSA. The CDR3 has 18 amino acids.

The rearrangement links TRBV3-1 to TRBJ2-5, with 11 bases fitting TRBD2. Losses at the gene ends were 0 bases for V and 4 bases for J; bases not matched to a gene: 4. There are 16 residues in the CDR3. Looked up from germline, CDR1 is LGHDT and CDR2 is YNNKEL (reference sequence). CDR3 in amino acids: CASSQDWLAGGETQYF. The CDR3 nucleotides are TGTGCCAGCAGCCAAGATTGGCTAGCGGGGGGAGAGACCCAGTACTTC.

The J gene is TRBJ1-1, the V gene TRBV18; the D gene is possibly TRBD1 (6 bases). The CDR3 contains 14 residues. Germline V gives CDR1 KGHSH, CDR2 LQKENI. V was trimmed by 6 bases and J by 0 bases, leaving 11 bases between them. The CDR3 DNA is TGTGCCAGCTCGCCCCAGGGGATGAACACTGAAGCTTTCTTT. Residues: CASSPQGMNTEAFF.

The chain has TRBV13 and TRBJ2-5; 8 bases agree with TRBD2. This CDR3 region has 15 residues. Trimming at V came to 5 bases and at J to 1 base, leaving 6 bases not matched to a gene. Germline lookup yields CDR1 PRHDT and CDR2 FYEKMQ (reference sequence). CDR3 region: CASSPYAGGQETQYF. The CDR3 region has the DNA TGTGCCAGCAGCCCCTATGCGGGGGGCCAAGAGACCCAGTACTTC.

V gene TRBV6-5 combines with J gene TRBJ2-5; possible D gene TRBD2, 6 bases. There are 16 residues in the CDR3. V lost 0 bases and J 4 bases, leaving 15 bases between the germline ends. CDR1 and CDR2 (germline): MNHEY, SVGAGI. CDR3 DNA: TGTGCCAGCAGTTACTCGTTTTCAACCGGGGGAGAGACCCAGTACTTC. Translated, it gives CASSYSFSTGGETQYF.

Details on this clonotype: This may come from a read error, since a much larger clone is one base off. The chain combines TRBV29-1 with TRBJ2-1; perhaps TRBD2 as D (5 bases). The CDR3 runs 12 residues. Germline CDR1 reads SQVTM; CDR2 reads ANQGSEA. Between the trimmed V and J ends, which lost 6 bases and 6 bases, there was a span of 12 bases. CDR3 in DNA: TGCAGCGTCGACCCCAGCGGCAATGAGCAGTTCTTC. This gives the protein CSVDPSGNEQFF.